The 2 T cell receptor beta chains below were found in one sample sequenced in a study of blood T cell repertoires in COVID-19 (dated by TCRdb to the early 2020s). Library preparation used the immunoSEQ multiplex PCR assay. TCRdb retrieved this table from immuneACCESS and kept in-frame rearrangements only. Not all clones are present; in checked studies, unresolved V genes account for under half, and no reason is known for the remainder. The sample table contains around 70,000 clones; only one count was recorded for 80% to 90% of them. The top ten hold over 25% of the sample. The sequenced sample was peripheral blood. The receptors derive from a woman of 80 years or more with active or convalescent COVID-19.

The rearrangement links TRBV5-6 to TRBJ1-1, with D maybe TRBD1 (5 bases). Germline-derived CDR1 and CDR2 are SGHDT and YYEEEE. The CDR3 covers 14 residues. Trimming left V 0 bases short and J 4 bases short, with 10 bases between. In DNA, the CDR3 is TGTGCCAGCAGCTTGGGATCGGGGGGCACTGAAGCTTTCTTT. Translating it yields CASSLGSGGTEAFF.

This clone appeared a few times. This rearrangement joins TRBV7-2 to TRBJ1-2; no clear D. The CDR3 totals 14 residues. V dropped 2 bases and J dropped 5 bases, with 12 bases sitting between them. CDR1 SGHTA and CDR2 FQGNSA come from the germline V gene. The CDR3 nucleotides read TGTGCCAGCAGCTTATTTAACAGAAATTATGGCTACACCTTC. Translating it yields CASSLFNRNYGYTF.